This TCR beta chain is from a study of T cells in Graves' hyperthyroidism and ophthalmopathy (dated by TCRdb to between 2019 and 2020). In terms of the full investigation: Peripheral blood was sampled at the time of initial diagnosis, prior to any treatment. In addition, the study compared T-cell repertoires in thyroid tissue and in blood from 6 or 7 Graves' hyperthyroidism patients. Prospective prediction of ophthalmopathy was tested in an independent validation cohort of some 20 hyperthyroidism patients and some 17 patients who later progressed to ophthalmopathy. To identify TCR V-J signatures that set the groups apart, the researchers used a discovery cohort of 100 or so patients, made up of 43 with Graves' ophthalmopathy and about 60 with stable Graves' hyperthyroidism. According to the paper, TCR Vbeta CDR3 sequencing was carried out on approximately 140 peripheral blood samples, which came from fewer than 50 ophthalmopathy, around 75 hyperthyroidism and approximately 17 progressor patients. Following sampling, methimazole starting at 30 mg daily was given to hyperthyroidism patients, and high-dose intravenous methylprednisolone was given to ophthalmopathy patients. The approximately 100 discovery patients were randomly divided into training and test sets at a 7:3 ratio. Overall results and qualifications from the work: Most expanded thyroid clonotypes (frequency above 0.001) were also detected in blood, suggesting blood repertoires may reflect thyroid immune responses. Sample size was not statistically predetermined, and investigators were not blinded to group allocation. In validation, the model predicted progression to ophthalmopathy with approximately 69% sensitivity and around 72% specificity, a median of 6.5 months before onset. A model built on a 13 V-J signature distinguished ophthalmopathy from stable hyperthyroidism, reaching 85% to 90% sensitivity and under 84% specificity in cross-validation and 80%/75% in testing.

TCR beta CDR3 regions were amplified from RNA transcripts. A first-round RT-PCR of the TCR CDR3 used the HTBI primer set with the Qiagen OneStep RT-PCR kit. Libraries were constructed in a second round of multiplex PCR, after which size selection and purification were performed. The libraries were sequenced on an Illumina HiSeq2000 using paired-end 100 bp reads. The authors processed their data as follows. SOAPnuke was used to process the raw data, removing reads that contained adapters or uncalled bases, had a mean Phred below 15, or lacked an exact match to the constant primer or identifier. High-quality paired reads were merged using COPE v1.2.5, and each unique nucleotide sequence was defined as a clonotype. MiTCR v1.1 was used to align the clonotypes against IMGT TRBV, TRBD and TRBJ reference segments. Analysis was restricted to V-J combinations with a frequency above 0.0001, which covered about 99% of repertoires. A TCS score was defined as the ratio of F50 (clonal expansion) to E x V (chaos), with BLOSUM62-based TCRdist applied between CDR3 peptides within each V-J. Welch's t-statistics and random forest reduced approximately 520 V-J features to 13, which were used in a naive Bayes classifier (R e1071). Using fastp at Q25 and MiXCR, TCRdb reprocessed the public reads and kept productive beta chains. Each entry merges the rows of one CDR3 protein and shows their most common DNA and genes. These V and J calls derive from TCRdb rather than the authors' analysis. The sample has approximately 710,000 distinct CDR3 sequences on record, around 16% of them singletons. Roughly 16% of the sample goes to the ten largest clones.

This clonotype was observed a handful of times. Which antigen it targets is not known. Base qualities are not provided; no much larger clone lies one nucleotide away. Stable Graves' hyperthyroidism was defined as the absence of progression to ophthalmopathy over 18 months of follow-up. The hyperthyroidism patients were between 18 and 65 years old and newly diagnosed, with a disease duration of less than 2 months. Exclusion was applied to patients with uncontrolled infections, other autoimmune diseases, pregnancy or lactation. Diagnoses were based on clinical symptoms, serum thyroxine and TRAb, thyroid ultrasound and orbital computed tomography. PBMCs were separated from 7.5 to 10 ml of fresh peripheral blood using Ficoll-Paque density gradient centrifugation. Trizol reagent was used to extract total RNA, and RNA quality was then checked on an Agilent 2100 Bioanalyzer. The germline V gene (reference sequence) gives CDR1 as MNHEY and CDR2 as SMNVEV. Trimming at the junction amounts to 7 bases on V and 13 bases on J, and the germline ends lie 14 bases apart. Inclusive of the bounding cysteine and phenylalanine, the CDR3 is 12 residues long. The retained sequence is limited to the CDR3, 36 bases, with the frame set at the first base.

The sequencing input was blood. The V and J segments used are TRBV27 and TRBJ1-6, and possibly TRBD1, on 5 matching bases. The clonotype was recovered from a man between 50 and 59 years old with Graves' hyperthyroidism. The DNA is TGTGCCAGCACGACTAGACAGTTGCCCCTCCACTTT. It encodes CASTTRQLPLHF.